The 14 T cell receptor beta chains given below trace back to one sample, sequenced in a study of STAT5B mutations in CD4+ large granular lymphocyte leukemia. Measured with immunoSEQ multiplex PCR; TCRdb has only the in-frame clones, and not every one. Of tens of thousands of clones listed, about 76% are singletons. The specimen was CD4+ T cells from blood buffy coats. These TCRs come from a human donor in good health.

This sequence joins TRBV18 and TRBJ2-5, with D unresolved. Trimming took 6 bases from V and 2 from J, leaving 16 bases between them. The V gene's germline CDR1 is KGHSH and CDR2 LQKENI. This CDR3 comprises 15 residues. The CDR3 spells CASSPTGPKQETQYF. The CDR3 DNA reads TGTGCCAGCTCGCCCACCGGACCTAAACAAGAGACCCAGTACTTC.

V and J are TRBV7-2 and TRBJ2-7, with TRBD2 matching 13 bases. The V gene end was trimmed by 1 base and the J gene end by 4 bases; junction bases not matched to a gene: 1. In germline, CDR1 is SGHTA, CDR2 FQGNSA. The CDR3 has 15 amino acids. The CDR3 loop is CASSLGTSGRYEQYF. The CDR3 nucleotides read TGTGCCAGCAGCTTAGGGACTAGCGGGAGATACGAGCAGTACTTC. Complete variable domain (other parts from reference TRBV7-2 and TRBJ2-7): GAGVSQSPSNKVTEKGKDVELRCDPISGHTALYWYRQSLGQGLEFLIYFQGNSAPDKSGLPSDRFSAERTGGSVSTLTIQRTQQEDSAVYLCASSLGTSGRYEQYFGPGTRLTVT.

The DNA of the CDR3 is TGTGCCAGCAGCCGGGAGCGTAGCCTTAATTCACCCCTCCACTTT. Its translation: CASSRERSLNSPLHF. The gene calls are TRBV7-2 and TRBJ1-6, with no clear D. The ends were cut back, 5 bases at V and 6 bases at J, with 14 bases in the middle. CDR3 size: 15 residues. Germline assignment: CDR1 SGHTA and CDR2 FQGNSA.

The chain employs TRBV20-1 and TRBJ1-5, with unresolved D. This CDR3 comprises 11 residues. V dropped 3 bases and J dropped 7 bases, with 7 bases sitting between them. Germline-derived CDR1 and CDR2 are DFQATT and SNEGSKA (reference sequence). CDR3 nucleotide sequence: TGCAGTGCTAGCCCCCTACAGCCCCAGCATTTT. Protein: CSASPLQPQHF.

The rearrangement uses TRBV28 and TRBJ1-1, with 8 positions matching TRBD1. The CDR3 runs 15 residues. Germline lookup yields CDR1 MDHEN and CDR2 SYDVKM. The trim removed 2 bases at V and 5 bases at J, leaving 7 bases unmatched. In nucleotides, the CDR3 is TGTGCCAGCAGTTTACAGGGGGCAGGGCGGACTGAAGCTTTCTTT. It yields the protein CASSLQGAGRTEAFF.

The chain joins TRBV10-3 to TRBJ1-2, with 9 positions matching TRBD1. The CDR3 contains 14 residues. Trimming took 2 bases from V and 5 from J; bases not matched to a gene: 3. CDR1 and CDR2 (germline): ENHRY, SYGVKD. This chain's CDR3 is CAISEAQGAYGYTF. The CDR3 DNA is TGTGCCATCAGTGAGGCACAGGGGGCTTATGGCTACACCTTC.

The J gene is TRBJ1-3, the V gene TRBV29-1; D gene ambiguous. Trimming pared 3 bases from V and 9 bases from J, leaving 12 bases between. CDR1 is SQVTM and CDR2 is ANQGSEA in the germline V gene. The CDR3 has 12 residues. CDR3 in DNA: TGCAGCGTTGACGAGGGCGAGAGCACCATATATTTT. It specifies CSVDEGESTIYF.

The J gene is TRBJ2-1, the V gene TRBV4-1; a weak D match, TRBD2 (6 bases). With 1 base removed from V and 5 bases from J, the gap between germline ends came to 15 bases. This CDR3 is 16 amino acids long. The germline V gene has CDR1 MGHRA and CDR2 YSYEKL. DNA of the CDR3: TGCGCCAGCAGCCAAGCAATCACTAGCATCCACAATGAGCAGTTCTTC. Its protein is CASSQAITSIHNEQFF.

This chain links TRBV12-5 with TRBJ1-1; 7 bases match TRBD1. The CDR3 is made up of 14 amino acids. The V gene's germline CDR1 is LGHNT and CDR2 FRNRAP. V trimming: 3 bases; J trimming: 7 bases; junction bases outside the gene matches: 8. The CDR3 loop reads CASGLGRGKREAFF. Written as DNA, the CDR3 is TGTGCTAGTGGTTTAGGCAGGGGGAAACGTGAAGCTTTCTTT.

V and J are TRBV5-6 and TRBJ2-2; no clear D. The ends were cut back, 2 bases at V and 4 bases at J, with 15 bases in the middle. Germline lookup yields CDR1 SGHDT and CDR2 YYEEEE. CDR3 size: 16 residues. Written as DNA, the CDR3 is TGTGCCAGCAGCTTTAGAAAAAGGTCGGGCACCGGGGAGCTGTTTTTT. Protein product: CASSFRKRSGTGELFF.

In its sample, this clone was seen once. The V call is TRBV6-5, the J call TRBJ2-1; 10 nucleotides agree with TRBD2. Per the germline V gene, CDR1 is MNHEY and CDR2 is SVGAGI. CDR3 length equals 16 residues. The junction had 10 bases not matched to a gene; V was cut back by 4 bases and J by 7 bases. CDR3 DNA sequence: TGTGCCAGCAGTTCCCCGGGACTAGCGAGGGGAAATGAGCAGTTCTTC. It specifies CASSSPGLARGNEQFF.

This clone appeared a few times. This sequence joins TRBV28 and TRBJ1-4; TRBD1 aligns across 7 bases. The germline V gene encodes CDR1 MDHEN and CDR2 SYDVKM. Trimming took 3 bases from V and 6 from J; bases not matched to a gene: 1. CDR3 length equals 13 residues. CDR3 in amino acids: CASSLRGHEKLFF. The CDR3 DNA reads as TGTGCCAGCAGTTTGAGGGGGCATGAAAAACTGTTTTTT. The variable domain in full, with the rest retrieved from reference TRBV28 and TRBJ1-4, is DVKVTQSSRYLVKRTGEKVFLECVQDMDHENMFWYRQDPGLGLRLIYFSYDVKMKEKGDIPEGYSVSREKKERFSLILESASTNQTSMYLCASSLRGHEKLFFGSGTQLSVL.

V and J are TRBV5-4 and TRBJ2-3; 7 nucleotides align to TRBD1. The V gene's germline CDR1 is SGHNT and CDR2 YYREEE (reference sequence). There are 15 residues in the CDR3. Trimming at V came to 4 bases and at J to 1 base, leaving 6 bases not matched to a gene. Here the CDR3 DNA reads TGTGCCAGCAGCCGCGCGCAGGGGGGCACAGATACGCAGTATTTT. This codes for CASSRAQGGTDTQYF.

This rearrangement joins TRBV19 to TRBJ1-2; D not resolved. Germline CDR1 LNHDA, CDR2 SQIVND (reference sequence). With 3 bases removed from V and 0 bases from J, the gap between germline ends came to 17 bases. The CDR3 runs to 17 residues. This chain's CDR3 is CASSIGPKGVTNYGYTF. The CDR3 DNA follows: TGTGCCAGTAGTATCGGCCCTAAGGGTGTTACTAACTATGGCTACACCTTC.